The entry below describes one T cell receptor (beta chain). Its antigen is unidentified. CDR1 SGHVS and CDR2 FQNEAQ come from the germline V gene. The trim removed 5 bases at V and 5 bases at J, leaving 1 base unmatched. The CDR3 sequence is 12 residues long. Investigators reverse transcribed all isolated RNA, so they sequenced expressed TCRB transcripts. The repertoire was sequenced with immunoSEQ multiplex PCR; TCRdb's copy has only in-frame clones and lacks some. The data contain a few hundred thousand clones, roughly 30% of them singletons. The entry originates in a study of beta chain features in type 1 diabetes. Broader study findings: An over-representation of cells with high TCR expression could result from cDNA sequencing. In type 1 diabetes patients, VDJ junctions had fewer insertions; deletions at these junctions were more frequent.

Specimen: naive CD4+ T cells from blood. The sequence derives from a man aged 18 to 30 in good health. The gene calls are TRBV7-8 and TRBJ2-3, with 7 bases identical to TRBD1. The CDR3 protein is CASSDRVDTQYF. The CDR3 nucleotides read TGTGCCAGCAGCGACAGGGTAGATACGCAGTATTTT.